These T cell receptor beta chains were read from a single sample in a study of T cell repertoires in cytomegalovirus infection. TCRdb recomputed calls from the reads with MiXCR, one row per CDR3 protein. The repertoire holds roughly 500,000 distinct CDR3 sequences, with more than 15% as singletons. Sequencing was done on a sample of CD8+ T cells from PBMCs. The receptors were gathered from a human donor in good health (CMV status not recorded). Some clones in this sample may be carry-over from other donors' samples. Each CDR3 is given with its conserved first and last residue. A D gene is named only where the DNA matches it firmly. Size values are once, few and many counts, or a class for expanded clones, and some rows have none.

J,length,size,D,V,DNA,CDR3
TRBJ2-1,16,few,-,TRBV28,TGTGCCAGCACCCCTATAGGGCGGCGGTTCGACAATGAGCAGTTCTTC,CASTPIGRRFDNEQFF
TRBJ2-3,18,many,TRBD2,TRBV6-6,TGTGCCAGCAGTTACTCCCCGGCGGGAGGCCCCCCCCCAGATACGCAGTATTTT,CASSYSPAGGPPPDTQYF
TRBJ1-3,14,-,-,TRBV20-1,TGCAGTGCTAGAGCCCCAGGAACTGGAAACACCATATATTTT,CSARAPGTGNTIYF
TRBJ1-5,15,few,-,TRBV12-3/TRBV12-4,TGTGCCAGCAGTTTTTCGGGCGGTACAAATCAGCCCCAGCATTTT,CASSFSGGTNQPQHF
TRBJ2-7,15,many,-,TRBV7-9,TGTGCCAGCAGCCCGGACAGCCTCGGAAACTACGAGCAGTACTTC,CASSPDSLGNYEQYF
TRBJ1-5,14,-,-,TRBV24-1,TGTGCCACCAGTGATACAGGTTACAATCAGCCCCAGCATTTT,CATSDTGYNQPQHF
TRBJ1-1,11,many,-,TRBV7-8,TGTGCCAGCAGCCGTGACATCGCAGCTTTCTTT,CASSRDIAAFF
TRBJ1-5,16,-,TRBD1,TRBV6-8,TGTGCCAGCAGTTTCCGGGACAGGGGTGGCAATCAGCCCCAGCATTTT,CASSFRDRGGNQPQHF
TRBJ2-2,16,many,TRBD1,TRBV12-3/TRBV12-4,TGTGCCAGCAGCGAAGGACAGGGGGCTCACACCGGGGAGCTGTTTTTT,CASSEGQGAHTGELFF
TRBJ2-7,14,-,-,TRBV6-8,TGTGCCAGCAGTTACGGGGGAGTACCGTACGAGCAGTACTTC,CASSYGGVPYEQYF
TRBJ2-7,18,many,-,TRBV6-2/TRBV6-3,TGTGCCAGCAGTTACTCGATCGCCGACAGTATTTTCTCCTACGAGCAGTACTTC,CASSYSIADSIFSYEQYF
TRBJ2-1,14,many,-,TRBV7-8,TGTGCCAGCAGCTTAGAAAGCTCCTACAATGAGCAGTTCTTC,CASSLESSYNEQFF
TRBJ2-1,13,many,-,TRBV12-3/TRBV12-4,TGTGCCAGCATGGTAGCCGTGTACAATGAGCAGTTCTTC,CASMVAVYNEQFF
TRBJ2-1,17,many,TRBD1,TRBV7-9,TGTGCCAGCAGCTTAATCGGGACAGGTTTTTTTAAGAATGAGCAGTTCTTC,CASSLIGTGFFKNEQFF
TRBJ2-6,13,many,-,TRBV5-1,TGCGCCAGCAGTTCAGCTGGGGCCAACGTCCTGACTTTC,CASSSAGANVLTF
TRBJ2-5,12,-,-,TRBV29-1,TGCAGCGCTCGGGACTCCCGGGAGACCCAGTACTTC,CSARDSRETQYF
TRBJ2-7,19,-,TRBD2,TRBV2,TGTGCCAGCAGTGCTCCGCGACTAGCGGGAGGAAATGGTCCCTACGAGCTGTACTTC,CASSAPRLAGGNGPYELYF
TRBJ2-2,15,many,-,TRBV7-2,TGTGCCAGCAGCTTACAGGGTGCGGGCACCGGGGAGCTGTTTTTT,CASSLQGAGTGELFF
TRBJ1-6,15,few,-,TRBV4-1,TGCGCCAGCAGCCAAGGGGCAGGGATGAATTCACCCCTCCACTTT,CASSQGAGMNSPLHF
TRBJ2-7,13,many,-,TRBV11-1,TGTGCCAGCAGCTTTGATCCCACCTACGAGCAGTACTTC,CASSFDPTYEQYF
TRBJ2-5,15,many,-,TRBV25-1,TGTGCCAGCAGTGGCGAGGAGAGGGCCCAAGAGACCCAGTACTTC,CASSGEERAQETQYF
TRBJ2-5,14,-,-,TRBV18,TGTGCCAGCTCACTTGGGACCCACCAAGAGACCCAGTACTTC,CASSLGTHQETQYF
TRBJ2-2,15,few,TRBD1,TRBV7-9,TGTGCCAGCAGGTGGACAGGGCGAAACACCGGGGAGCTGTTTTTT,CASRWTGRNTGELFF
TRBJ2-1,13,-,TRBD2,TRBV4-2,TGTGCCAGCAGCGCGCGACTAGCTAATGAGCAGTTCTTC,CASSARLANEQFF
TRBJ2-1,15,-,TRBD2,TRBV2,TGTGCCAAACAATCGACTAGCGGGGTCTACAATGAGCAGTTCTTC,CAKQSTSGVYNEQFF
TRBJ2-5,17,many,TRBD2,TRBV27,TGTGCCAGCAGTTTATGGGCCCCTAGCGGGGGCCAAGAGACCCAGTACTTC,CASSLWAPSGGQETQYF
TRBJ2-1,12,few,-,TRBV2,TGTGCCAGCAATAGCGGCGGCTGGGAGCAGTTCTTC,CASNSGGWEQFF
TRBJ1-2,15,-,TRBD1,TRBV18,TGTGCCAGCTCACCGGGGGACAGTGTTGTGTATGGCTACACCTTC,CASSPGDSVVYGYTF
TRBJ2-5,15,-,TRBD2,TRBV27,TGTGCCAGCAGTAAAAGGACTAGCGGGCAAGAGACCCAGTACTTC,CASSKRTSGQETQYF
TRBJ2-7,13,few,-,TRBV9,TGTGCCAGCAGCCCAATATCAACCGGCGAGCAGTACTTC,CASSPISTGEQYF
TRBJ2-1,13,many,-,TRBV7-9,TGTGCCAGCACCGGTGGAAGACTGGCTGAGCAGTTCTTC,CASTGGRLAEQFF
TRBJ2-1,16,many,TRBD1,TRBV7-8,TGTGCCAGCAGCTTGGTGGGTCGGACAGGGAACAATGAGCAGTTCTTC,CASSLVGRTGNNEQFF
TRBJ1-1,13,few,-,TRBV4-1,TGCGCCAGCAGCCAGGCAGTGAACACTGAAGCTTTCTTT,CASSQAVNTEAFF
TRBJ2-1,19,-,TRBD2,TRBV5-6,TGTGCCAGCAGCCCCGGGACTAGCAAAGAACGGTATTCCTACAATGAGCAGTTCTTC,CASSPGTSKERYSYNEQFF
TRBJ2-2,16,few,-,TRBV6-1,TGTGCCAGCAGTGAGGAGGGGGCCCCAGTCAACGGGGAGCTGTTTTTT,CASSEEGAPVNGELFF
TRBJ2-3,14,-,TRBD2,TRBV27,TGTGCCAGCAGGACCGGGACTAGCGGGAGTGCGCAGTATTTT,CASRTGTSGSAQYF
TRBJ1-2,12,-,-,TRBV9,TGTGCCAGCAGCGCCAACGGCTATGGCTACACCTTC,CASSANGYGYTF